Shown below are 22 T cell receptor beta chains from a single sample sequenced in a study of prognosis after radiotherapy for stage I lung cancer. Starting from genomic DNA, TCR beta CDR3 was amplified through two-round multiplex PCR. The first round of PCR was done with primers that matched each TRBV and TRBJ gene. TCRdb itself ran the multiplex PCR reads through MiXCR, one entry per CDR3 protein. This sample has fewer than 20,000 distinct CDR3 sequences, with around 41% found just once. The specimen comprised PBMCs, sampled before or after stereotactic body radiation therapy (not recorded which). These receptors were taken from a donor aged 50 or older with non-small cell lung cancer.

In this sample, this clonotype turned up many times. The rearrangement uses TRBV6-5 and TRBJ2-5; D is possibly TRBD1 (6 bases). Germline loops: CDR1 MNHEY, CDR2 SVGAGI. Trimming took 4 bases from V and 1 from J, leaving 7 bases between them. The CDR3 covers 13 residues. The DNA of the CDR3 is TGTGCCAGCAGTTGGACAGTCCAAGAGACCCAGTACTTC. This codes for CASSWTVQETQYF.

The chain uses TRBV6-1 and TRBJ2-1; D not resolved. V gave up 10 bases and J gave up 3 bases, with 16 bases separating them. Germline V gene lookup returns CDR1 MNHNS and CDR2 SASEGT. CDR3 length: 14 amino acids. CDR3 bases: TGTGCCACCTTGGGAAGTCGGAGCTACAATGAGCAGTTCTTC. It specifies CATLGSRSYNEQFF.

This chain joins TRBV19 and TRBJ2-3; D is ambiguous. V shed 2 bases and J shed 2 bases, with 11 bases lying between them. This CDR3 is 15 amino acids long. CDR1 and CDR2 from the germline V gene are LNHDA and SQIVND (reference sequence). The CDR3 DNA reads as TGTGCCAGTAGTATATATCCTAGTACCACAGATACGCAGTATTTT. This encodes CASSIYPSTTDTQYF.

This clonotype was seen many times. V usage is TRBV20-1 and J usage is TRBJ2-7; D is uncertain. The length of the CDR3 is 12 residues. Germline values: CDR1 DFQATT, CDR2 SNEGSKA (reference sequence). With 1 base removed from V and 6 bases from J, the gap between germline ends came to 10 bases. CDR3 sequence: CSARGAATEQYF. The CDR3 nucleotides are TGCAGTGCTAGAGGAGCTGCCACCGAGCAGTACTTC.

This clonotype appeared many times. The rearrangement joins TRBV4-2 to TRBJ2-1, with 8 positions matching TRBD2. J was trimmed by 9 bases and V by 0 bases; bases with no gene match: 13. Germline CDR1 and CDR2: LGHNA and YNFKEQ. This CDR3 is built from 17 residues. The CDR3 coding sequence is TGTGCCAGCAGCCAAGATCAGGGGACTAGTGCGAGTAGTGAGCAGTTCTTC. It encodes CASSQDQGTSASSEQFF.

There are many counts of this clonotype. This sequence joins TRBV20-1 and TRBJ2-2, with no clear D. CDR1 DFQATT and CDR2 SNEGSKA come from the germline V gene (reference sequence). The V end was cut by 0 bases, the J end by 4 bases, with 3 bases between. The CDR3 has 12 residues. The chain's CDR3 is CSARDPTGELFF. DNA of the CDR3: TGCAGTGCTAGAGACCCCACCGGGGAGCTGTTTTTT.

The CDR3 DNA is TGTGCCAGCAGCTTAGATGGAGCATTTAACACTGAAGCTTTCTTT. Its protein product is CASSLDGAFNTEAFF. The chain has TRBV7-9 and TRBJ1-1; D remains ambiguous. Germline-derived CDR1 and CDR2 are SEHNR and FQNEAQ (reference sequence). V shed 1 base and J shed 2 bases, with 11 bases lying between them. CDR3 length: 15 residues.

In regard to this clonotype: At one of its ends the junction is not consistent with the germline gene, which may arise from a read error. The chain carries TRBV12-3 or TRBV12-4 and TRBJ1-2; D is undetermined. The CDR3 extends over 15 amino acids. Written as DNA, the CDR3 is TGTGCCGGCAGTCTGGGCAAAGCTCCTAACTATGGCTACACCTTC. Translated, it gives CAGSLGKAPNYGYTF.

This chain connects TRBV5-1 to TRBJ2-2; D is undetermined. With 4 bases removed from V and 6 bases from J, the gap between germline ends came to 16 bases. This CDR3 is built from 15 residues. Germline V lookup: CDR1 SGHRS, CDR2 YFSETQ. The CDR3 spells CASSIPGPPAGELFF. CDR3 sequence (DNA): TGCGCCAGCAGCATACCGGGTCCCCCTGCCGGGGAGCTGTTTTTT. Complete variable domain (other parts from reference TRBV5-1 and TRBJ2-2): KAGVTQTPRYLIKTRGQQVTLSCSPISGHRSVSWYQQTPGQGLQFLFEYFSETQRNKGNFPGRFSGRQFSNSRSEMNVSTLELGDSALYLCASSIPGPPAGELFFGEGSRLTVL.

By share, this clonotype ranks as medium-sized (0.01 to 0.1%). The rearrangement joins TRBV27 to TRBJ2-2, with D perhaps matching TRBD1 or TRBD2 (5 bases each). V was cut by 3 bases and J by 1 base, with 12 bases left in between. Germline V gene data show CDR1 as MNHEY and CDR2 as SMNVEV (reference sequence). This CDR3 region has 16 residues. CDR3 in amino acids: CASSLPGDGNTGELFF. DNA of the CDR3: TGTGCCAGCAGTTTGCCTGGGGACGGGAACACCGGGGAGCTGTTTTTT.

As regards this clonotype: A far larger clone is off by one base, so a read error is likely. The chain joins TRBV6-2 or TRBV6-3 to TRBJ2-1, with TRBD2 matching 10 bases. In germline, CDR1 is MNHEY, CDR2 SVGEGT. This CDR3 spans 14 amino acids. Trimming removed 6 bases from V and 12 bases from J; junction bases left unmatched: 11. The CDR3 DNA reads TGTGCCAGCAGCCAGTCTAGCGGGAGTATGGCGCAGTTCTTC. It yields the protein CASSQSSGSMAQFF.

The rearrangement joins TRBV6-5 to TRBJ1-2, with D tentatively TRBD1 (6 bases). V gave up 1 base and J gave up 7 bases, with 7 bases separating them. The CDR3 totals 12 residues. Germline V lookup: CDR1 MNHEY, CDR2 SVGAGI. The CDR3 DNA reads as TGTGCCAGCAGTTACTGGGGGGCTGGCTACACCTTC. Translating gives CASSYWGAGYTF.

On this clonotype itself: Lacking the conserved final phenylalanine or tryptophan, this CDR3 likely reflects a read error. V gene TRBV12-3 or TRBV12-4 combines with J gene TRBJ1-1; D perhaps matches TRBD1 (6 bases). The CDR3 spans 13 residues. The CDR3 sequence: CASILAGDTEAFS. In nucleotides, the CDR3 is TGTGCCAGCATTTTAGCAGGGGATACTGAAGCTTTCTCT.

Note on this clonotype: It is unclear where the CDR3 begins or ends on the DNA, so no DNA is shown, and the CDR3 is as TCRdb lists it. The chain links TRBV11-2 to TRBJ2-2; TRBD1 is the table's D call, not checked against the DNA. In germline, CDR1 is SGHAT, CDR2 FQNNGV. The CDR3 length is 20 residues, termini included. The chain's CDR3 is CASSLLPRRGTPHRPGSCFF.

In the case of this clonotype: This sequence may be a read error, since a much larger clone differs from it by one base. This chain links TRBV2 with TRBJ2-3, with 8 bases aligning to TRBD2. J gave up 1 base and V 8 bases, and 8 bases lay outside the gene matches. This CDR3 spans 15 amino acids. Germline loops: CDR1 SNHLY, CDR2 FYNNEI. The CDR3 nucleotides are TGTGCCAGCCCGAGTGACGGGAGGGGCACAGATACGCAGTATTTT. Its translation: CASPSDGRGTDTQYF.

J is TRBJ2-3 and V is TRBV7-3; D is unclear. CDR1 and CDR2 (germline): SGHTA, FQGTGA. V was pared by 5 bases and J by 0 bases, with 6 bases between. The CDR3 totals 13 residues. The CDR3 loop is CASSQLSTDTQYF. In nucleotides, the CDR3 is TGTGCCAGCAGCCAACTAAGCACAGATACGCAGTATTTT.

In this sample, this clonotype turned up many times. The V gene is TRBV29-1, the J gene TRBJ1-2, with TRBD1 identical over 7 bases. This CDR3 has 12 residues. Germline V gives CDR1 SQVTM, CDR2 ANQGSEA. J gave up 6 bases and V 3 bases, and 4 bases lay outside the gene matches. CDR3 sequence (DNA): TGCAGCGTTGAGAAGGGGGCGGATGGCTACACCTTC. Encoded protein: CSVEKGADGYTF.

This clonotype was seen once. A much larger clone differs from this one at a single base, so this may be a read error. The rearrangement links TRBV29-1 to TRBJ1-1; D uncertain. Germline values: CDR1 SQVTM, CDR2 ANQGSEA. Trimming took 7 bases from V and 4 from J, leaving 16 bases between them. The CDR3 is 13 residues long. The CDR3 reads CSGEKFLGTEAFF. For the CDR3, the DNA is TGCAGCGGTGAGAAATTCTTAGGCACTGAAGCTTTCTTT.

This clonotype was detected a few times. V gene TRBV27 combines with J gene TRBJ2-7, with TRBD1 identical over 8 bases. The V gene end was trimmed by 8 bases and the J gene end by 6 bases; junction bases not matched to a gene: 15. This CDR3 is 15 amino acids long. Germline V gene lookup returns CDR1 MNHEY and CDR2 SMNVEV (reference sequence). CDR3 in DNA: TGTGCCAGCCGGGGTGTCCCAGGGGGCCCTCCCGAGCAGTACTTC. It is translated as CASRGVPGGPPEQYF.

This chain joins TRBV5-1 and TRBJ2-1; maybe TRBD2 (6 bases). This CDR3 spans 16 amino acids. Trimming cost V 4 bases and J 4 bases, with 18 bases left between them. The germline V gene encodes CDR1 SGHRS and CDR2 YFSETQ. The CDR3 is CASSPLFLAYYNEQFF. In DNA, the CDR3 is TGCGCCAGCAGCCCGTTGTTTCTAGCGTATTACAATGAGCAGTTCTTC.

The rearrangement links TRBV27 to TRBJ2-2; D remains ambiguous. This CDR3 spans 13 amino acids. Germline CDR1 is MNHEY and CDR2 is SMNVEV (reference sequence). V shed 0 bases and J shed 6 bases, with 5 bases lying between them. CDR3 in DNA: TGTGCCAGCAGTTTATCGGGCTCCGGGGAGCTGTTTTTT. Translated, it gives CASSLSGSGELFF.

Ten or more counts support this clonotype. This rearrangement joins TRBV6-1 to TRBJ2-1; the D is unclear. Between the trimmed V and J ends, which lost 6 bases and 8 bases, there was a span of 11 bases. CDR1 MNHNS and CDR2 SASEGT come from the germline V gene. There are 12 residues in the CDR3. In DNA form, the CDR3 reads TGTGCCAGCAGAAGGAGTTGGTATGAGCAGTTCTTC. It is translated as CASRRSWYEQFF.